These 19 T cell receptor beta chains were sequenced from one sample in a study of long-term antiretroviral therapy in people with HIV. Investigators performed immunoSEQ version v3.0 at survey level. Produced via immunoSEQ multiplex PCR; TCRdb's table is partial and in-frame only. The data show 39,000 or so clones, 82% seen once. The material sequenced was unsorted PBMCs, taken 0.6 years after starting antiretroviral therapy. These receptor sequences come from a man aged 18 to 29 with HIV.

The chain joins TRBV7-9 to TRBJ2-6; D is unclear. The CDR3 loop spans 11 amino acids. Germline loops: CDR1 SEHNR, CDR2 FQNEAQ (reference sequence). V gave up 11 bases and J gave up 3 bases, with 5 bases separating them. CDR3 protein: CAPDGANVLTF. The CDR3 DNA reads as TGTGCCCCGGATGGGGCCAACGTCCTGACTTTC.

The chain recombines TRBV2 with TRBJ1-5, with 7 bases aligning to TRBD1. Germline V gene sequence: CDR1 SNHLY, CDR2 FYNNEI. V dropped 5 bases and J dropped 3; count of bases not matched to a gene: 7. The CDR3 totals 15 residues. CDR3 amino acids: CASSLLGQNNQPQHF. The CDR3, as DNA: TGTGCCAGCAGTCTTCTGGGACAGAACAATCAGCCCCAGCATTTT. Full variable domain (missing parts from reference TRBV2 and TRBJ1-5): EPEVTQTPSHQVTQMGQEVILRCVPISNHLYFYWYRQILGQKVEFLVSFYNNEISEKSEIFDDQFSVERPDGSNFTLKIRSTKLEDSAMYFCASSLLGQNNQPQHFGDGTRLSIL.

The chain links TRBV28 to TRBJ2-2, with D possibly matching TRBD2 (6 bases). CDR1 and CDR2 (germline): MDHEN, SYDVKM. With 1 base removed from V and 6 bases from J, the gap between germline ends came to 9 bases. The CDR3 extends over 14 amino acids. The CDR3, as DNA: TGTGCCAGCAGTTTATCTAGCGCCGCCGGGGAGCTGTTTTTT. This codes for CASSLSSAAGELFF.

V usage is TRBV10-3 and J usage is TRBJ2-5, with D possibly being TRBD1 (6 bases). Per germline, CDR1 ENHRY and CDR2 SYGVKD. The CDR3 length is 13 residues. V lost 4 bases and J lost 2, with 8 bases in between. The CDR3 here is CAISGQEQETQYF. Written as DNA, the CDR3 is TGTGCCATCAGTGGACAGGAACAAGAGACCCAGTACTTC.

The CDR3 sequence: CASSTPPWGLTHTQYF. In DNA, the CDR3 is TGTGCCAGCAGTACCCCACCCTGGGGACTGACCCATACGCAGTATTTT. The chain carries TRBV28 and TRBJ2-3, with D tentatively TRBD2 (6 bases). The CDR3 runs 16 residues. The germline V and J ends were trimmed by 5 bases and 7 bases, with 22 bases remaining between them. CDR1 is MDHEN, CDR2 SYDVKM, per germline.

The CDR3 bases are TGTGCCAGCAGCGTAGCCACTGGTTTGCCCGACTATGGCTACACCTTC. This encodes CASSVATGLPDYGYTF. The chain couples TRBV9 to TRBJ1-2; D not certain. Germline-derived CDR1 and CDR2 are SGDLS and YYNGEE. The length of the CDR3 is 16 residues. Trimming cost V 0 bases and J 3 bases, with 15 bases left between them.

J is TRBJ2-5 and V is TRBV4-1, with D unresolved. V was shortened by 5 bases and J by 3 bases, with 10 bases between the two germline ends. The CDR3 is made up of 13 amino acids. The germline CDR1 and CDR2 sequences are MGHRA and YSYEKL. CDR3 sequence: CASSGKSKETQYF. CDR3 sequence (DNA): TGCGCCAGCAGCGGGAAAAGCAAAGAGACCCAGTACTTC.

The chain links TRBV5-6 to TRBJ2-7, with 14 nucleotides matching TRBD2. V lost 1 base to trimming and J lost 3 bases; unmatched junction nucleotides: 6. The CDR3 spans 17 residues. From germline, CDR1 is SGHDT and CDR2 YYEEEE. Here the CDR3 reads CASSLWGTSGRGYEQYF. In DNA, the CDR3 is TGTGCCAGCAGCTTGTGGGGGACTAGCGGGAGAGGCTACGAGCAGTACTTC.

A note on this clone: Compared with germline, one end of the junction differs, possibly owing to a read error. Here the CDR3 DNA reads TGTGCCAGCAGCTCTCGACGAGGTTATGGATTGAACTTC. As protein: CASSSRRGYGLNF. The chain couples TRBV7-2 to TRBJ2-7; D ambiguous. The germline CDR1 and CDR2 sequences are SGHTA and FQGNSA. This CDR3 is built from 13 residues.

The V gene is TRBV23-1, the J gene TRBJ1-1; D possibly corresponds to TRBD1 (5 bases). TRBV23-1 is assigned to the ORF class and has an uncertain function. Trimming removed 10 bases at V and 1 base at J, with 28 bases between. This CDR3 region has 18 residues. CDR3: CANTNTGDSATANTEAFF. DNA for the CDR3: TGCGCCAACACCAACACGGGGGATAGCGCGACAGCGAACACTGAAGCTTTCTTT.

The chain joins TRBV7-2 to TRBJ1-1; D call uncertain. V gave up 8 bases and J gave up 7 bases, with 20 bases separating them. This CDR3 is 14 amino acids long. CDR1 and CDR2 from the germline V gene are SGHTA and FQGNSA. Here the CDR3 DNA reads TGTGCCAGCCGAATTACTAACGGCGTGGTTGAAGCTTTCTTT. It encodes CASRITNGVVEAFF.

The J gene is TRBJ2-2, the V gene TRBV30, with D perhaps matching TRBD1 (6 bases). CDR1 is GTSNPN, CDR2 SVGIG, per germline (reference sequence). Trimming took off 5 bases at V and 5 bases at J, with 12 bases between the two ends. There are 13 residues in the CDR3. The CDR3 here is CAWPPRGTGELFF. The CDR3 coding sequence is TGTGCCTGGCCCCCCAGGGGAACCGGGGAGCTGTTTTTT.

V and J are TRBV5-1 and TRBJ2-2; no firm D call. Germline CDR1 SGHRS, CDR2 YFSETQ. CDR3 length: 17 residues. Trimming took off 1 base at V and 0 bases at J, with 13 bases between the two ends. The chain's CDR3 is CASSLLASSTNTGELFF. The CDR3 coding sequence is TGCGCCAGCAGCTTGCTGGCATCTAGTACGAACACCGGGGAGCTGTTTTTT.

V is TRBV25-1 and J is TRBJ2-1; no clear D. Per the germline V gene, CDR1 is MGHDK and CDR2 is SYGVNS. The CDR3 covers 15 residues. V gave up 5 bases and J gave up 3 bases, with 14 bases separating them. CDR3 in amino acids: CASSSPHRRYNEQFF. The CDR3 region has the DNA TGTGCCAGCAGTTCCCCCCACCGGCGCTACAATGAGCAGTTCTTC.

The chain is built from TRBV5-6 and TRBJ2-1; D not certain. The CDR3 has 12 amino acids. V lost 1 base, J lost 6 bases, and 5 bases lay in between. Germline CDR1 SGHDT, CDR2 YYEEEE. CDR3 region: CASSLPGNEQFF. The CDR3 DNA is TGTGCCAGCAGCTTGCCAGGCAATGAGCAGTTCTTC. Combining the CDR3 with reference TRBV5-6 and TRBJ2-1 gives the whole variable domain DAGVTQSPTHLIKTRGQQVTLRCSPKSGHDTVSWYQQALGQGPQFIFQYYEEEERQRGNFPDRFSGHQFPNYSSELNVNALLLGDSALYLCASSLPGNEQFFGPGTRLTVL.

This clone was counted a few times. The rearrangement links TRBV7-2 to TRBJ2-2; the D is unclear. V was cut by 2 bases and J by 6 bases, with 10 bases left in between. Germline loops: CDR1 SGHTA, CDR2 FQGNSA. There are 14 residues in the CDR3. CDR3: CASSLSSGPGELFF. CDR3 nucleotide sequence: TGTGCCAGCAGCTTAAGTTCAGGTCCCGGGGAGCTGTTTTTT.

This rearrangement joins TRBV28 to TRBJ2-7; weak D call: TRBD1 (6 bases). Trimming shortened V by 11 bases and J by 1 base, and 15 bases separated the two germline ends. This CDR3 region has 13 residues. The V gene's germline CDR1 is MDHEN and CDR2 SYDVKM. Here the CDR3 DNA reads TGTGCCGTCAGGGGCGGGTTTTCCTACGAGCAGTACTTC. Translation gives CAVRGGFSYEQYF.

The CDR3 is CASSFGTSGTNEQFF. The CDR3 DNA sequence: TGCGCCAGCAGCTTCGGGACTAGCGGTACCAATGAGCAGTTCTTC. V gene TRBV5-1 combines with J gene TRBJ2-1; 11 nucleotides align to TRBD2. Germline loops: CDR1 SGHRS, CDR2 YFSETQ. The length of the CDR3 is 15 residues. V shed 2 bases and J 6 bases; nucleotides not matched to a gene: 4.

The chain links TRBV2 to TRBJ2-2; 10 bases are a match to TRBD1. The CDR3 loop spans 15 amino acids. Per germline, CDR1 SNHLY and CDR2 FYNNEI. V lost 8 bases, J lost 4 bases, and 7 bases stayed unmatched. In nucleotides, the CDR3 is TGTGCCAGCGTAGGACAGGGGGGGACCACCGGGGAGCTGTTTTTT. It yields the protein CASVGQGGTTGELFF.